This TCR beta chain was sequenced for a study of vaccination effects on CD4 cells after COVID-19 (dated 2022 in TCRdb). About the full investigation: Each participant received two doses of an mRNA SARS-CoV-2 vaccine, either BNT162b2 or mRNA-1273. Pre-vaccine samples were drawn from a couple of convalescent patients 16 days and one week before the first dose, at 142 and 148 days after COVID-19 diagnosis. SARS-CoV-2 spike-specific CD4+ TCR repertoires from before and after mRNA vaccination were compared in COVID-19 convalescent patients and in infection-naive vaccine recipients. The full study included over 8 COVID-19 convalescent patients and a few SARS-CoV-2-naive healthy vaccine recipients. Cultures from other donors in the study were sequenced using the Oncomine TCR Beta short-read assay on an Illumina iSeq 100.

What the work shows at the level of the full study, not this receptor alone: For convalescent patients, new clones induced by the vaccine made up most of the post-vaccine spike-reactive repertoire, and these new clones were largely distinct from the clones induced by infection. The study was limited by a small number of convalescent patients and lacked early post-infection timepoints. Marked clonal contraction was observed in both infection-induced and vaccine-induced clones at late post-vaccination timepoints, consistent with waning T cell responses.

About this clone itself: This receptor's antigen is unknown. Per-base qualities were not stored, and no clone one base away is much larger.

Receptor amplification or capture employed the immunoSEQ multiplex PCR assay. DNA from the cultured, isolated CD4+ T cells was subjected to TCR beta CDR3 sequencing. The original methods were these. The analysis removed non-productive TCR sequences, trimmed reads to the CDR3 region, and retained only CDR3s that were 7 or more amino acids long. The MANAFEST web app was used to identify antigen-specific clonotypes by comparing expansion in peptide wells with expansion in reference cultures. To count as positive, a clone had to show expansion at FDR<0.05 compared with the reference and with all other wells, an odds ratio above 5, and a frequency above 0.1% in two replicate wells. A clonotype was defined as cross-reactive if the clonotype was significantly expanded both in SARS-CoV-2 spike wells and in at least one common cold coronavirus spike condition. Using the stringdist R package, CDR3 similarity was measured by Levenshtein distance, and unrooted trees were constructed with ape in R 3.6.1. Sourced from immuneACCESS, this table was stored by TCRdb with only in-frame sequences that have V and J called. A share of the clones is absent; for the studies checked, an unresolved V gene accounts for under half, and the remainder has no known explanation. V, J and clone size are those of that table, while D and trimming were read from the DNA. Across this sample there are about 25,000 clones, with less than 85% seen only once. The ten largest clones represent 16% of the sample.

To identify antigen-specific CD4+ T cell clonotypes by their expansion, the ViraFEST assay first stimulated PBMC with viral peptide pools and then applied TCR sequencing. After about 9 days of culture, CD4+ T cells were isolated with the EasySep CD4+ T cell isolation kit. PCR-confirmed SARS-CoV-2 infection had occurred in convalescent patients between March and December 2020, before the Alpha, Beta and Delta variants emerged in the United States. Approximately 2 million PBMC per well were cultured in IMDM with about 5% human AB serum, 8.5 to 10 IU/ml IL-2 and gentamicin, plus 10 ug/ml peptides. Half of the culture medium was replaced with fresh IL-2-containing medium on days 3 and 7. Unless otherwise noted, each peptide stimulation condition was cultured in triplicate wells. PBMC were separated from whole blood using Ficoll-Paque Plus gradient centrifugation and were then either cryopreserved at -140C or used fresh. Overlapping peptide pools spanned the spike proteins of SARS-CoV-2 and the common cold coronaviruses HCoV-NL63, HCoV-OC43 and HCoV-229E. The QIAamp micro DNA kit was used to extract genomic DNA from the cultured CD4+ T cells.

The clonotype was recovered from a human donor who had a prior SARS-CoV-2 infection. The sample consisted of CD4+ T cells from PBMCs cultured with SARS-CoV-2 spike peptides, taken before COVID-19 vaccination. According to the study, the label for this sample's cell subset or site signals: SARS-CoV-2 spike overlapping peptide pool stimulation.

The nucleotide sequence reads TGTGCCAGCAGCTTATTAGCAGGGACGAACACTGAAGCTTTCTTT. Its protein is CASSLLAGTNTEAFF. Rearrangement joined TRBV7-3 to TRBJ1-1, and possibly TRBD1, on 5 matching bases. The CDR3 spans 15 residues, from the cysteine through the phenylalanine. The sequence is cut down to CDR3 DNA, 45 bases in frame from base 1. Trimming costs V 2 bases and J 1 base, and their ends lie 11 bases apart. The germline V gene yields SGHTA for CDR1 and FQGTGA for CDR2. This CDR3, with the reference TRBV7-3 and TRBJ1-1 proteins standing in past its ends, gives the full variable domain GAGVSQTPSNKVTEKGKYVELRCDPISGHTALYWYRQSLGQGPEFLIYFQGTGAADDSGLPNDRFFAVRPEGSVSTLKIQRTERGDSAVYLCASSLLAGTNTEAFFGQGTRLTVV.